This entry lists 29 T cell receptor beta chains sequenced from one sample in a study of radiotherapy plus CTLA-4 blockade in lung cancer. Here immunoSEQ multiplex PCR was the method, and the copy in TCRdb shows in-frame clones only, minus some. The table includes about 82,000 clones, more than 70% detected once. The source material was peripheral blood, sampled from a patient treated with radiotherapy plus ipilimumab. All receptors come from a human donor with non-small cell lung cancer that progressed on radiotherapy plus ipilimumab.

This sequence joins TRBV2 and TRBJ1-4; D remains ambiguous. The CDR3 covers 12 residues. The germline V gene encodes CDR1 SNHLY and CDR2 FYNNEI. V was pared by 7 bases and J by 5 bases, with 8 bases between. The CDR3: CASTDLNEKLFF. The DNA for the CDR3 is TGTGCCAGCACAGACCTGAATGAAAAACTGTTTTTT.

This clone was seen a few times. V gene TRBV6-1 combines with J gene TRBJ1-2; D not certain. This CDR3 has 15 amino acids. V lost 1 base, J lost 4 bases, and 13 bases lay in between. Germline V gene data show CDR1 as MNHNS and CDR2 as SASEGT. The CDR3 is CASSEENLSGYGYTF. The CDR3 DNA reads as TGTGCCAGCAGTGAAGAAAACCTCTCGGGCTATGGCTACACCTTC.

J is TRBJ1-2 and V is TRBV11-2; D gene ambiguous. The length of the CDR3 is 14 residues. In germline, CDR1 is SGHAT, CDR2 FQNNGV. Trimming cost V 0 bases and J 8 bases, with 13 bases left between them. CDR3 residues: CASSLERQAGGYTF. The CDR3 bases are TGTGCCAGCAGCTTAGAGAGGCAGGCGGGGGGCTACACCTTC.

This clone appeared a few times. The chain carries TRBV10-2 and TRBJ1-1; D gene uncertain. The V gene's germline CDR1 is WSHSY and CDR2 SAAADI. V was clipped by 3 bases and J by 4 bases, with 9 bases between them. CDR3 length: 13 residues. CDR3: CASSDPPATEAFF. CDR3 coding DNA: TGCGCCAGCAGTGACCCACCAGCCACTGAAGCTTTCTTT.

This chain joins TRBV28 and TRBJ2-1, with 9 bases matching TRBD1. Germline-derived CDR1 and CDR2 are MDHEN and SYDVKM. V was pared by 3 bases and J by 8 bases, with 5 bases of the junction left unmatched. This CDR3 region has 14 residues. The CDR3 sequence is CASSFDRGADEQFF. The CDR3 nucleotides are TGTGCCAGCAGTTTCGACAGGGGGGCGGATGAGCAGTTCTTC.

This clone was picked up a small number of times. This CDR3 is missing its conserved last phenylalanine or tryptophan, likely due to a read error. J is TRBJ2-7 and V is TRBV27; D may match TRBD1 or TRBD2 (5 bases each). The CDR3 has 15 residues. The ends were cut back, 0 bases at V and 2 bases at J, with 11 bases in the middle. Germline CDR1 and CDR2: MNHEY and SMNVEV (reference sequence). CDR3: CASSLSRGSPYEQYC. Written as DNA, the CDR3 is TGTGCCAGCAGTTTATCGAGGGGCAGTCCCTACGAGCAGTACTGC.

Worth noting for this clone: Other DNA sequences in the sample encode the same CDR3. The chain uses TRBV7-3 and TRBJ2-3, with D possibly being TRBD2 (7 bases). CDR1 is SGHTA and CDR2 is FQGTGA in the germline V gene. Between the trimmed V and J ends, which lost 8 bases and 6 bases, there was a span of 15 bases. The CDR3 runs to 13 residues. CDR3 in amino acids: CASSRGGADTQYF. The CDR3 DNA is TGTGCCAGCTCAAGGGGGGGAGCTGATACGCAGTATTTT.

The gene calls are TRBV27 and TRBJ1-1; 8 bases map to TRBD1. This CDR3 region has 14 residues. CDR1 MNHEY and CDR2 SMNVEV come from the germline V gene (reference sequence). The ends lost 3 bases at V and 5 bases at J; junction bases unmatched: 5. Here the CDR3 DNA reads TGTGCCAGCAGTTTCAACAGGGGGTTAACTGAAGCTTTCTTT. Translating gives CASSFNRGLTEAFF.

The chain links TRBV5-6 to TRBJ1-2; D is possibly TRBD1 (5 bases). Trimming stripped 1 base from V and 2 bases from J, with 9 bases between. The CDR3 runs to 14 residues. The germline V gene has CDR1 SGHDT and CDR2 YYEEEE. The CDR3 protein is CASSLWWGNYGYTF. CDR3 DNA: TGTGCCAGCAGCTTGTGGTGGGGGAACTATGGCTACACCTTC.

This chain joins TRBV7-2 and TRBJ1-1; 7 nucleotides align to TRBD1. There are 18 residues in the CDR3. Trimming took 5 bases from V and 2 from J; bases not matched to a gene: 17. Germline CDR1 and CDR2: SGHTA and FQGNSA. CDR3 sequence reads: CASSRQTGKGGINTEAFF. The DNA of the CDR3 is TGTGCCAGCAGCCGACAGACAGGGAAGGGCGGGATAAACACTGAAGCTTTCTTT.

This clone was detected a few times. This chain connects TRBV5-4 to TRBJ2-7, with 7 bases matching TRBD1. Germline CDR1 reads SGHNT; CDR2 reads YYREEE (reference sequence). Losses at the gene ends were 3 bases for V and 3 bases for J; bases not matched to a gene: 6. The CDR3 extends over 14 amino acids. The CDR3 region is CASSSDRAGYEQYF. In nucleotides, the CDR3 is TGTGCCAGCAGCTCCGACAGGGCTGGCTACGAGCAGTACTTC.

The table lists this clone with a count of one. The V and J genes are TRBV14 and TRBJ2-1; D possibly corresponds to TRBD2 (5 bases). Looked up from germline, CDR1 is SGHDN and CDR2 is FVKESK. This CDR3 comprises 14 residues. Deletions cut 4 bases from V and 6 bases from J, with 13 bases between. The DNA for the CDR3 is TGTGCCAGCAGCCGAGCCGCGGACTCCAATGAGCAGTTCTTC. The encoded protein is CASSRAADSNEQFF.

This clone was counted only a few times. V is TRBV7-9 and J is TRBJ1-4; 7 bases are shared with TRBD1. Germline loops: CDR1 SEHNR, CDR2 FQNEAQ (reference sequence). The J segment lost 8 bases and the V segment lost 7 bases, leaving 7 bases of the junction unmatched. CDR3 length: 13 amino acids. The CDR3 DNA reads TGTGCCAGCACCGCTAGGGGGCTAGAAAAACTGTTTTTT. It is translated as CASTARGLEKLFF.

This clone has a count of ten or more. The chain uses TRBV6-6 and TRBJ2-3; possible D gene TRBD2, 6 bases. CDR1 MNHNY and CDR2 SVGAGI come from the germline V gene (reference sequence). Trimming removed 2 bases from V and 0 bases from J, with 9 bases in between. There are 15 residues in the CDR3. CDR3 amino acids: CASSYGGSSTDTQYF. DNA for the CDR3: TGTGCCAGCAGTTACGGGGGGTCTAGCACAGATACGCAGTATTTT.

The rearrangement uses TRBV4-1 and TRBJ1-1; D might be TRBD1 (5 bases). CDR1 MGHRA and CDR2 YSYEKL come from the germline V gene. This CDR3 contains 13 residues. With 1 base removed from V and 10 bases from J, the gap between germline ends came to 13 bases. The CDR3 coding sequence is TGCGCCAGCAGCCAAGGAGTGGGGGAGGCAGCTTTCTTT. As protein: CASSQGVGEAAFF.

This clone was seen only a few times. V gene TRBV11-2 combines with J gene TRBJ2-7, with D hard to call. This CDR3 has 13 residues. Germline CDR1 reads SGHAT; CDR2 reads FQNNGV. V lost 3 bases to trimming and J lost 0 bases, with 6 bases between them. The CDR3 DNA follows: TGTGCCAGCAGCTTGCAGGTCTCCTACGAGCAGTACTTC. It is translated as CASSLQVSYEQYF. The full variable domain, with the rest looked up from reference TRBV11-2 and TRBJ2-7, is EAGVAQSPRYKIIEKRQSVAFWCNPISGHATLYWYQQILGQGPKLLIQFQNNGVVDDSQLPKDRFSAERLKGVDSTLKIQPAKLEDSAVYLCASSLQVSYEQYFGPGTRLTVT.

This clone has ten or more counts. The chain combines TRBV5-1 with TRBJ1-5; D remains ambiguous. The CDR3 is 16 residues long. V lost 2 bases and J 3 bases, leaving 15 bases between the germline ends. Germline assignment: CDR1 SGHRS and CDR2 YFSETQ. CDR3: CASSLHPVDINQPQHF. The CDR3 nucleotides read TGCGCCAGCAGCTTACACCCGGTAGACATCAATCAGCCCCAGCATTTT.

V usage is TRBV7-3 and J usage is TRBJ1-2; possible D gene TRBD1, 6 bases. The CDR3 is made up of 14 amino acids. Deletions cut 5 bases from V and 8 bases from J, with 18 bases between. CDR1 and CDR2 from the germline V gene are SGHTA and FQGTGA. In DNA, the CDR3 is TGTGCCAGCAGCCCCACAGGGACTAATGGGGGCTACACCTTC. This encodes CASSPTGTNGGYTF.

This sequence joins TRBV11-2 and TRBJ1-1; 7 bases map to TRBD1. The V and J ends lost 2 bases and 4 bases, in that order; junction bases with no gene match: 10. The germline gives CDR1 SGHAT, CDR2 FQNNGV. The CDR3 runs to 16 residues. This CDR3 reads CASSLKTGSSGTEAFF. CDR3 coding DNA: TGTGCCAGCAGCTTAAAGACAGGGTCTAGTGGCACTGAAGCTTTCTTT.

Of note for this clone: Other DNA sequences from this sample encode an identical CDR3 as well. V is TRBV19 and J is TRBJ2-1, with 7 positions matching TRBD2. The CDR3 totals 13 residues. V shed 1 base, J shed 6 bases, and the junction held 0 bases outside the gene matches. Germline-derived CDR1 and CDR2 are LNHDA and SQIVND (reference sequence). The chain's CDR3 is CASSIGGGNEQFF. CDR3 sequence (DNA): TGTGCCAGTAGTATAGGCGGGGGCAATGAGCAGTTCTTC.

This clone came up a few times. The J gene is TRBJ2-7, the V gene TRBV6-6; weak D call: TRBD2 (6 bases). The germline V gene has CDR1 MNHNY and CDR2 SVGAGI (reference sequence). The CDR3 is made up of 14 amino acids. With 9 bases removed from V and 1 base from J, the gap between germline ends came to 16 bases. CDR3 residues: CASMRLVDSYEQYF. The DNA for the CDR3 is TGTGCCAGTATGCGACTAGTAGATTCCTACGAGCAGTACTTC.

CDR3 DNA sequence: TGTGCCAGCAGTTACTCTCCGGACGCACGAGTCGGCTACACCTTC. It encodes CASSYSPDARVGYTF. V and J are TRBV6-5 and TRBJ1-2; D ambiguous. Trimming left V 0 bases short and J 8 bases short, with 16 bases between. CDR3 length: 15 residues. Germline lookup yields CDR1 MNHEY and CDR2 SVGAGI.

The chain employs TRBV30 and TRBJ2-3; 10 bases align to TRBD2. The germline V gene has CDR1 GTSNPN and CDR2 SVGIG (reference sequence). The length of the CDR3 is 16 residues. After removal of 8 bases from V and 0 bases from J, the junction contained 11 bases not matched to a gene. Here the CDR3 reads CAREGGLAESTDTQYF. CDR3 bases: TGTGCCCGCGAAGGAGGACTAGCGGAGAGCACAGATACGCAGTATTTT.

This clone occurred a few times. The chain carries TRBV7-9 and TRBJ2-7; 9 bases are a match to TRBD1. This CDR3 is built from 16 residues. V lost 5 bases to trimming and J lost 5 bases; unmatched junction nucleotides: 13. Germline V lookup: CDR1 SEHNR, CDR2 FQNEAQ (reference sequence). In nucleotides, the CDR3 is TGTGCCAGCAGCGGGCGAGCCGGGACAGGGAGCAACGAGCAGTACTTC. It specifies CASSGRAGTGSNEQYF.

V and J are TRBV10-3 and TRBJ1-2; 8 bases match TRBD1. This CDR3 is built from 13 residues. After removal of 6 bases from V and 2 bases from J, the junction contained 2 bases not matched to a gene. Germline loops: CDR1 ENHRY, CDR2 SYGVKD. The CDR3 loop is CAISRQGNYGYTF. The CDR3 DNA follows: TGTGCCATCAGCCGACAGGGGAACTATGGCTACACCTTC.

The chain links TRBV13 to TRBJ2-5, with 8 bases identical to TRBD1. The CDR3 extends over 14 amino acids. The J segment lost 1 base and the V segment lost 4 bases, leaving 2 bases of the junction unmatched. Germline CDR1 is PRHDT and CDR2 is FYEKMQ (reference sequence). The CDR3 coding sequence is TGTGCCAGCAGCTGGACAGGGCCCCAAGAGACCCAGTACTTC. Protein sequence: CASSWTGPQETQYF.

The chain couples TRBV5-4 to TRBJ2-7, with 9 positions matching TRBD1. Germline CDR1 SGHNT, CDR2 YYREEE (reference sequence). The CDR3 runs to 15 residues. V lost 0 bases to trimming and J lost 7 bases; unmatched junction nucleotides: 8. CDR3 DNA: TGTGCCAGCAGCTTGGGACAGGGGGTCCTCTTTGAGCAGTACTTC. Its translation: CASSLGQGVLFEQYF.

This chain joins TRBV5-1 and TRBJ2-1; 13 bases align to TRBD2. The length of the CDR3 is 16 residues. The J segment lost 3 bases and the V segment lost 3 bases, leaving 3 bases of the junction unmatched. Germline assignment: CDR1 SGHRS and CDR2 YFSETQ. The CDR3 is CASSSGLAGFYNEQFF. CDR3 DNA: TGCGCCAGCAGCTCGGGACTAGCGGGGTTCTACAATGAGCAGTTCTTC.

The rearrangement links TRBV5-1 to TRBJ2-1, with 9 bases aligning to TRBD2. The CDR3 is 15 amino acids. Unmatched junction bases numbered 8, after V lost 4 bases and J lost 6 bases. The germline V gene has CDR1 SGHRS and CDR2 YFSETQ. In DNA form, the CDR3 reads TGCGCCAGCAGCCCATTTAGCGGGAGTGGCAATGAGCAGTTCTTC. Its translation is CASSPFSGSGNEQFF.